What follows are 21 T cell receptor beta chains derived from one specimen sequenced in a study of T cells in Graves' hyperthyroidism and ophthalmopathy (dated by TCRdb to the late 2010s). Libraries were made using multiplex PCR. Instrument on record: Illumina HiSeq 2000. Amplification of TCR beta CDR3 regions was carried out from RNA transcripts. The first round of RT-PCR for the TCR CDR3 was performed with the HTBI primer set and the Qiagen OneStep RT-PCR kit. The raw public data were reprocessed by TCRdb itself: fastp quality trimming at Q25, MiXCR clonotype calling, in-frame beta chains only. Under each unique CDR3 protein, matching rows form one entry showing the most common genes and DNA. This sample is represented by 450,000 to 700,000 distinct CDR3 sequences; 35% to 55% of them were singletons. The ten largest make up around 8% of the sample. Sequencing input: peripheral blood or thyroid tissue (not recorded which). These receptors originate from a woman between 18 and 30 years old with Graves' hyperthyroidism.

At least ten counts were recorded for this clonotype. The CDR3, as DNA: TGTGCCAGCAGCCAGGACAAGGCTGGTGCGAGTCTACTCCAAGAGACCCAGTACTTC. Its translation is CASSQDKAGASLLQETQYF. This chain connects TRBV4-2 to TRBJ2-5; a weak D match, TRBD1 (5 bases). CDR3 length equals 19 residues. V gave up 3 bases and J gave up 1 base, with 24 bases separating them. From germline, CDR1 is LGHNA and CDR2 YNFKEQ.

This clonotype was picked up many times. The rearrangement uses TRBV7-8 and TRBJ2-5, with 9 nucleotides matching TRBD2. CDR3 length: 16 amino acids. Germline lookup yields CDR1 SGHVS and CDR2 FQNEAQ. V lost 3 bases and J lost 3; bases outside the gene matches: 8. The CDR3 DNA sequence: TGTGCCAGCAGCTTGGAGAGCGGGAGGAAGGAAGAGACCCAGTACTTC. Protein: CASSLESGRKEETQYF.

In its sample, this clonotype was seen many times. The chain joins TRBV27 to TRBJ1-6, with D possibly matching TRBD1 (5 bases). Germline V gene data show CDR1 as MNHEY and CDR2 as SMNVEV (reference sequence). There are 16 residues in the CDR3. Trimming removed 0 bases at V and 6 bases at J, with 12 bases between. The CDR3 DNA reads TGTGCCAGCAGTTTATCGAGCCAGGGTGGTAATTCACCCCTCCACTTT. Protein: CASSLSSQGGNSPLHF.

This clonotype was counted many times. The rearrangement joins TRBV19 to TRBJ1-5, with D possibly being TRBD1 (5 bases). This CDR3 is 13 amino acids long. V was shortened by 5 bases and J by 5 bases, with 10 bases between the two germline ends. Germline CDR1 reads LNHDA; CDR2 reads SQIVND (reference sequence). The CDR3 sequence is CASSGQGYQPQHF. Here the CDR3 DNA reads TGTGCCAGTAGTGGGCAGGGCTATCAGCCCCAGCATTTT.

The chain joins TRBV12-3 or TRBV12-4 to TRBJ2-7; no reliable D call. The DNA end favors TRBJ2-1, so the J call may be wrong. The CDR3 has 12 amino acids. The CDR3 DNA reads TGTGCCAGCAGTCCCATCCTCGGTGAGCAGTTCTTC. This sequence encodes CASSPILGEQFF.

The CDR3 sequence is CASSDEGVGQPQHF. Here the CDR3 DNA reads TGTGCCAGCAGTGACGAGGGGGTTGGTCAGCCCCAGCATTTT. V is TRBV2 and J is TRBJ1-5; possible D gene TRBD1, 6 bases. Trimming stripped 3 bases from V and 6 bases from J, with 12 bases between. The CDR3 has 14 amino acids. Germline values: CDR1 SNHLY, CDR2 FYNNEI.

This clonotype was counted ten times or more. The CDR3 here is CASSTTGTVYGYTF. CDR3 in DNA: TGTGCCAGCAGTACCACCGGGACGGTCTATGGCTACACCTTC. The gene calls are TRBV12-3 or TRBV12-4 and TRBJ1-2; tentatively, D is TRBD1 (5 bases). The CDR3 runs 14 residues. Trimming took off 5 bases at V and 4 bases at J, with 14 bases between the two ends.

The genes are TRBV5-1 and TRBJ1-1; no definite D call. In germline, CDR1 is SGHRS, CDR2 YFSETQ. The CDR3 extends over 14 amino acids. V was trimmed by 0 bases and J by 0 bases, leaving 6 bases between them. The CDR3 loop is CASSLDAVNTEAFF. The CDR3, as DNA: TGCGCCAGCAGCTTGGATGCTGTGAACACTGAAGCTTTCTTT.

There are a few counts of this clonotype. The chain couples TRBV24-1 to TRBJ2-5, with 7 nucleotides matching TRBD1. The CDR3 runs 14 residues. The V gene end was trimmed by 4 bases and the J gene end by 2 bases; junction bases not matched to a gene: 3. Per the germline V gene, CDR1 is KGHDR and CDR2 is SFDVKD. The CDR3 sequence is CATSDPGQQETQYF. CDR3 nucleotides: TGTGCCACCAGTGACCCGGGACAGCAAGAGACCCAGTACTTC.

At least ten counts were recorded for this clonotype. The CDR3 coding sequence is TGCGCCAGCAGCTCCTGGGGTCCACAGGGGTTGGACGAGCAGTACTTC. Its translation: CASSSWGPQGLDEQYF. This chain uses TRBV5-1 with TRBJ2-7; 7 nucleotides align to TRBD1. The ends lost 3 bases at V and 5 bases at J; junction bases unmatched: 14. Germline V lookup: CDR1 SGHRS, CDR2 YFSETQ. The CDR3 is 16 residues long.

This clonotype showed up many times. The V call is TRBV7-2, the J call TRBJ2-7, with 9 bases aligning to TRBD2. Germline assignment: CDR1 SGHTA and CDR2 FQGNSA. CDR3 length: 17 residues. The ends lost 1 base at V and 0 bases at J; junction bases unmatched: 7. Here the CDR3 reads CASSLGTSALSSYEQYF. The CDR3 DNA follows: TGTGCCAGCAGCTTAGGGACTAGCGCCCTGAGCTCCTACGAGCAGTACTTC. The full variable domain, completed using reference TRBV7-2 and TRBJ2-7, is GAGVSQSPSNKVTEKGKDVELRCDPISGHTALYWYRQSLGQGLEFLIYFQGNSAPDKSGLPSDRFSAERTGGSVSTLTIQRTQQEDSAVYLCASSLGTSALSSYEQYFGPGTRLTVT.

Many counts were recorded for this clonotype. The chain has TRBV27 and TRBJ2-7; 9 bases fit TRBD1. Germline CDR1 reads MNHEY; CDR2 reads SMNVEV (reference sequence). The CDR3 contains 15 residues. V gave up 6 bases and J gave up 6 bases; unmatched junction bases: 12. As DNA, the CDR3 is TGTGCCAGCAGCGTATCCGGGACAGGGATCCTCGAGCAGTACTTC. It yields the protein CASSVSGTGILEQYF.

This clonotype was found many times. The CDR3 region is CASSFGYPNYGYTF. CDR3 coding DNA: TGTGCCAGCAGTTTTGGATACCCTAACTATGGCTACACCTTC. V gene TRBV6-5 combines with J gene TRBJ1-2; D is unresolved. The CDR3 is 14 residues long. V shed 4 bases and J shed 0 bases, with 9 bases lying between them. CDR1 is MNHEY and CDR2 is SVGAGI in the germline V gene.

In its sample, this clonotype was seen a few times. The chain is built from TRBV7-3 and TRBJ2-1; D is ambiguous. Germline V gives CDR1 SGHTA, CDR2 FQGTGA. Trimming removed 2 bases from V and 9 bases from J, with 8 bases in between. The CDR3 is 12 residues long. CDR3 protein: CASSLPRLEQFF. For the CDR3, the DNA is TGTGCCAGCAGCTTACCCCGGCTTGAGCAGTTCTTC.

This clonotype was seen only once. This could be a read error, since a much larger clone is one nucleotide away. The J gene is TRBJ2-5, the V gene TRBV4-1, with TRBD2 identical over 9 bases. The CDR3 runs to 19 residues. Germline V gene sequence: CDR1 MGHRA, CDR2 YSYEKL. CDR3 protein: CASSFHRPLAGSVRETQYF. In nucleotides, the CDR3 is TGTGCCAGCAGCTTTCACAGACCGCTAGCGGGATCCGTTCGTGAGACCCAGTACTTC.

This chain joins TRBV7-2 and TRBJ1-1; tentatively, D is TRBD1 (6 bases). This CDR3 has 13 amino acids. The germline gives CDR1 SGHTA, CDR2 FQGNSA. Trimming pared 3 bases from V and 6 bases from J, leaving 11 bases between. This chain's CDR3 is CASSLYRVAEAFF. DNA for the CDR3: TGTGCCAGCAGCTTGTACAGGGTGGCTGAAGCTTTCTTT.

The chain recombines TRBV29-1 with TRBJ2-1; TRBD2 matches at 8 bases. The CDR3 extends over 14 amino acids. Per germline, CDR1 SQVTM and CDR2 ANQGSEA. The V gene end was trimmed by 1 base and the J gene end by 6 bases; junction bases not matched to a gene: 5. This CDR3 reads CSVEVLADFNEQFF. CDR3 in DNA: TGCAGCGTTGAAGTACTAGCGGACTTCAATGAGCAGTTCTTC.

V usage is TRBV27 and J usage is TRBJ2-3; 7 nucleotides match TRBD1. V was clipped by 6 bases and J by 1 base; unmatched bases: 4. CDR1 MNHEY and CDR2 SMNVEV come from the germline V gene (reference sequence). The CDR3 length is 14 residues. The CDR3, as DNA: TGTGCCAGCAGGTGGACAGGACGCACAGATACGCAGTATTTT. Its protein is CASRWTGRTDTQYF.

The CDR3 DNA is TGTGCCAGCAGCCAGGGACTAGCGGCGGTTGAAGCTTTCTTT. Its translation is CASSQGLAAVEAFF. V is TRBV7-9 and J is TRBJ1-1, with D tentatively TRBD1 (5 bases). The CDR3 is made up of 14 amino acids. Trimming stripped 5 bases from V and 7 bases from J, with 17 bases between. Germline CDR1 SEHNR, CDR2 FQNEAQ (reference sequence). The full variable domain, in which reference TRBV7-9 and TRBJ1-1 provide the parts outside the CDR3, is DTGVSQNPRHKITKRGQNVTFRCDPISEHNRLYWYRQTLGQGPEFLTYFQNEAQLEKSRLLSDRFSAERPKGSFSTLEIQRTEQGDSAMYLCASSQGLAAVEAFFGQGTRLTVV.

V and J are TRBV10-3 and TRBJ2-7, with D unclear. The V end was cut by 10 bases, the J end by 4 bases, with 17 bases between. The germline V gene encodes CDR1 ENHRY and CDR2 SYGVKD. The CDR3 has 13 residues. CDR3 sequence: CATFARLGYEQYF. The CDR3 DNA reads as TGTGCCACCTTCGCTCGGTTGGGATACGAGCAGTACTTC.

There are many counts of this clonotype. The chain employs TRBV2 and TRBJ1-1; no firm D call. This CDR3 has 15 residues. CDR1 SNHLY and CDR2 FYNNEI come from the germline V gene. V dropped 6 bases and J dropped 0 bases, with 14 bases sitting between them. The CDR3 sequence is CASRARSLMNTEAFF. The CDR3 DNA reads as TGTGCCAGCAGGGCCAGGTCTTTGATGAACACTGAAGCTTTCTTT.